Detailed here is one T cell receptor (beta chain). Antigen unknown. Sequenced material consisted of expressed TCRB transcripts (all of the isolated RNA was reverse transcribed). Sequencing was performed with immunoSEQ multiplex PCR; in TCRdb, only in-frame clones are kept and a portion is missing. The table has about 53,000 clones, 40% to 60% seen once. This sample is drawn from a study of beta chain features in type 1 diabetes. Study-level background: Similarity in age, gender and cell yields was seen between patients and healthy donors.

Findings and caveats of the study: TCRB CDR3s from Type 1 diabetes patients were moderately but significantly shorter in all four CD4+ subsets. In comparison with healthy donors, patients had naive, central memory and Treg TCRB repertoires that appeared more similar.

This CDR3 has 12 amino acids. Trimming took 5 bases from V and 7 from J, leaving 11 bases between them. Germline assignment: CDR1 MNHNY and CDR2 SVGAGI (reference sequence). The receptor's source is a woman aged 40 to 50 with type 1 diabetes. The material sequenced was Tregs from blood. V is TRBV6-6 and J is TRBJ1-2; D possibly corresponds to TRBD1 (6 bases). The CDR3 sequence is CASSKLGGGYTF. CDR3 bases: TGTGCCAGCAGTAAACTAGGGGGTGGCTACACCTTC.